Listed here is a single TCR beta chain. The data stem from a study of shared clonotypes between healthy human individuals. Memory CD4+ cells were the fraction left after CD45RA+ naive selection. V dropped 4 bases and J dropped 0; count of bases not matched to a gene: 10. The CDR3 sequence is 18 residues long. Germline lookup yields CDR1 SGHNT and CDR2 YYREEE (reference sequence). Genomic DNA (from each subset) was split evenly across several immunoSEQ plates. Sequencing used immunoSEQ multiplex PCR; TCRdb keeps in-frame clones, though not all of them. The table records about 2.3 million clones, about nine tenths of them present only once.

The source is a man between 18 and 35 years old in good health. Some clones in this sample may be carry-over from other donors' samples. Sequenced sample: naive CD4+ T cells from PBMCs. Subset noted: CD45RA+ positively selected. The J gene is TRBJ1-3, the V gene TRBV5-4; 10 bases fit TRBD1. In DNA form, the CDR3 reads TGTGCCAGCAGCCCAGGCGGGGGACAGGGGTTCTCTGGAAACACCATATATTTT. The encoded protein is CASSPGGGQGFSGNTIYF.